Shown below are 11 T cell receptor beta chains from a single sample sequenced in a study of cytotoxic CD8 clonotypes in ibrutinib-treated CLL. Using immunoSEQ multiplex PCR, the repertoire was profiled, and TCRdb retains in-frame clones only, with some absent. The data hold some 200,000 clones, with roughly 72% observed a single time. The specimen was PBMCs, collected after 24 months of ibrutinib treatment. The receptors derive from a human donor with chronic lymphocytic leukemia.

V is TRBV2 and J is TRBJ2-7; 11 bases are shared with TRBD2. This CDR3 region has 15 residues. Germline V gene data show CDR1 as SNHLY and CDR2 as FYNNEI. With 7 bases clipped from V and 3 bases from J, the junction kept 8 bases outside the gene matches. The CDR3 nucleotides are TGTGCCAGCAACACACTAGCGGGAGAGGACTACGAGCAGTACTTC. This codes for CASNTLAGEDYEQYF.

This clone was found a few times. This chain joins TRBV27 and TRBJ2-7; 11 bases agree with TRBD1. This CDR3 is 15 amino acids long. The V segment lost 2 bases and the J segment 2 bases; nucleotides outside the gene matches: 2. Germline-derived CDR1 and CDR2 are MNHEY and SMNVEV (reference sequence). The chain's CDR3 is CASSLGTGGPYEQYF. CDR3 bases: TGTGCCAGCAGTTTAGGGACAGGGGGACCCTACGAGCAGTACTTC.

The rearrangement joins TRBV19 to TRBJ2-5, with TRBD1 matching 10 bases. This CDR3 contains 14 residues. The junction had 6 bases not matched to a gene; V was cut back by 6 bases and J by 5 bases. In germline, CDR1 is LNHDA, CDR2 SQIVND (reference sequence). In DNA, the CDR3 is TGTGCCAGTAGCCCGACAGGGGGCGAGGAGACCCAGTACTTC. Translation gives CASSPTGGEETQYF.

The chain employs TRBV5-4 and TRBJ2-3; a possible D gene is TRBD2 (6 bases). Trimming shortened V by 3 bases and J by 6 bases, and 20 bases separated the two germline ends. The length of the CDR3 is 16 residues. Germline CDR1 reads SGHNT; CDR2 reads YYREEE (reference sequence). In nucleotides, the CDR3 is TGTGCCAGCAGCTCAGAACCATCGGGGGAGGACGATACGCAGTATTTT. Encoded protein: CASSSEPSGEDDTQYF. Supplemented by reference TRBV5-4 and TRBJ2-3, the full variable domain reads ETGVTQSPTHLIKTRGQQVTLRCSSQSGHNTVSWYQQALGQGPQFIFQYYREEENGRGNFPPRFSGLQFPNYSSELNVNALELDDSALYLCASSSEPSGEDDTQYFGPGTRLTVL.

The chain carries TRBV6-5 and TRBJ2-7, with 7 bases matching TRBD2. Germline V gives CDR1 MNHEY, CDR2 SVGAGI. The V and J ends lost 3 bases and 4 bases, in that order; junction bases with no gene match: 9. The CDR3 loop spans 15 amino acids. The CDR3 nucleotides read TGTGCCAGCAGTTATCGTAGCGGGCGGCAATACGAGCAGTACTTC. Amino acid sequence: CASSYRSGRQYEQYF.

V gene TRBV15 combines with J gene TRBJ1-1; D is ambiguous. Germline values: CDR1 LNHNV, CDR2 YYDKDF (reference sequence). V shed 0 bases and J shed 4 bases, with 9 bases lying between them. This CDR3 is 14 amino acids long. CDR3 nucleotides: TGTGCCACCAGCAGAGAGGACGGGGTCACTGAAGCTTTCTTT. Amino acid sequence: CATSREDGVTEAFF.

V is TRBV19 and J is TRBJ2-1, with TRBD1 matching over 11 bases. The trim removed 6 bases at V and 9 bases at J, leaving 10 bases unmatched. In germline, CDR1 is LNHDA, CDR2 SQIVND (reference sequence). The CDR3 has 15 residues. The CDR3 DNA reads as TGTGCCAGTAGCCAAGGGACAGGGGGTTTTGGTGAGCAGTTCTTC. Protein: CASSQGTGGFGEQFF. The full variable domain, with the rest looked up from reference TRBV19 and TRBJ2-1, is DGGITQSPKYLFRKEGQNVTLSCEQNLNHDAMYWYRQDPGQGLRLIYYSQIVNDFQKGDIAEGYSVSREKKESFPLTVTSAQKNPTAFYLCASSQGTGGFGEQFFGPGTRLTVL.

This clone was counted between two and nine times. The genes are TRBV10-1 and TRBJ1-1; perhaps TRBD1 as D (5 bases). The CDR3 covers 13 residues. Germline V CDR1 and CDR2: WNHNN, SYGVQD (reference sequence). Trimming cost V 2 bases and J 4 bases, with 8 bases left between them. Here the CDR3 DNA reads TGCGCCAGCAGTGAGCCCCAGGGCACTGAAGCTTTCTTT. It translates to CASSEPQGTEAFF.

The chain links TRBV30 to TRBJ1-2; a weak D match, TRBD1 (5 bases). The CDR3 runs to 15 residues. The germline CDR1 and CDR2 sequences are GTSNPN and SVGIG (reference sequence). V was shortened by 0 bases and J by 4 bases, with 15 bases between the two germline ends. CDR3 nucleotides: TGTGCCTGGAGTGTACGAGGGGCGCTTATCTATGGCTACACCTTC. Translating gives CAWSVRGALIYGYTF. Using reference TRBV30 and TRBJ1-2 for the parts outside the CDR3, the full variable domain is SQTIHQWPATLVQPVGSPLSLECTVEGTSNPNLYWYRQAAGRGLQLLFYSVGIGQISSEVPQNLSASRPQDRQFILSSKKLLLSDSGFYLCAWSVRGALIYGYTFGSGTRLTVV.

This clone was seen only once. This chain uses TRBV19 with TRBJ2-1, with TRBD2 identical over 9 bases. The germline V gene encodes CDR1 LNHDA and CDR2 SQIVND (reference sequence). The length of the CDR3 is 18 residues. The ends lost 4 bases at V and 6 bases at J; junction bases unmatched: 16. The CDR3 sequence: CASSKTLRVSGRFNEQFF. For the CDR3, the DNA is TGTGCCAGTAGTAAAACTCTGAGGGTTAGCGGGAGATTCAATGAGCAGTTCTTC.

The chain uses TRBV6-1 and TRBJ2-7; the match to TRBD1 covers 7 bases. This CDR3 is built from 11 residues. The germline gives CDR1 MNHNS, CDR2 SASEGT. The V gene end was trimmed by 8 bases and the J gene end by 3 bases; junction bases not matched to a gene: 1. The chain's CDR3 is CASGQVYEQYF. The CDR3 nucleotides are TGTGCCAGCGGACAGGTCTACGAGCAGTACTTC.